This T cell receptor beta chain was profiled in a study of T-cell memory formation after mild COVID-19. Background on the study: The two donors had largely donor-specific TCR clusters.

The germline V and J ends were trimmed by 4 bases and 2 bases, with 11 bases remaining between them. Germline V lookup: CDR1 SEHNR, CDR2 FQNEAQ (reference sequence). CDR3 size: 14 residues. A note on this clonotype: Its antigen is as yet unknown.

A 5'RACE reaction primed in the constant segment made cDNA libraries of TCR alpha and TCR beta, and these carried sample barcodes and UMIs. TCRdb recomputed calls from the 5' RACE reads with MiXCR, one row per CDR3 protein. The sample consists of about 90,000 distinct CDR3 sequences, about 14% of them appearing once. Study outcomes and limitations: CD4+ contracting clones were found mainly in CM and EM, and CD8+ ones in EMRA.

This receptor was obtained from a man younger than 35 who had mild COVID-19 (a few samples of this study predate the infection). Cell type and time point are not known. V is TRBV7-9 and J is TRBJ1-2, with D unclear. Sequencing was carried out using PBMCs or a T cell subset sorted from them (not recorded which). The CDR3 region has the DNA TGTGCCAGCAGCTCTACACCGGGGAACTATGGCTACACCTTC. Protein sequence: CASSSTPGNYGYTF.